The T cell receptor (beta chain) described here comes from a study of molecular identifiers for immune sequencing clone quantification. The study, taken as a whole, reports: Whereas naive cells kept under 1% of molecules in clones above 20 RNA copies, such clones held over 97% in effectors.

TCRdb independently ran MiXCR on the PCR reads; one entry per CDR3 protein. The top ten hold less than 0.85% of the sample, which has over 85,000 distinct CDR3 sequences, around a quarter seen once. The ends lost 5 bases at V and 2 bases at J; junction bases unmatched: 11. CDR1 and CDR2 from the germline V gene are LNHDA and SQIVND (reference sequence). This CDR3 spans 16 amino acids. Turning to this clonotype: Its antigen is still unknown.

The V and J genes are TRBV19 and TRBJ2-7; TRBD2 aligns across 8 bases. The sequenced material came from naive CD8+ T cells from blood, with Jurkat cell RNA spiked in. Subset denoted: FACS-sorted CD8+CD4-CCR7+CD45RA+ naive T cells. This clonotype originated in a human donor in good health. Some libraries in this study had Jurkat cell RNA spiked in. In DNA, the CDR3 is TGTGCCAGTAGTCTCCACATGGCGGGGGGCCCCTACGAGCAGTACTTC. It codes for CASSLHMAGGPYEQYF.